This is a list of T cell receptor beta chains from one sample in a study of cytomegalovirus exposure and HLA in healthy donors. TCRdb's copy holds only in-frame clones and misses some; the assay was immunoSEQ multiplex PCR. The table records about 150,000 clones, about 64% of them present only once. The specimen sequenced was PBMCs. The receptors stem from a man in his 60s in good health and CMV-seronegative. CDR3s leave out the opening cysteine and the closing phenylalanine or tryptophan. Each record gives: J gene, CDR3 length, V gene, clone size, CDR3 protein. A row's size may be missing; if present it is once, few, many or a size class.

TRBJ1-3 | 14 | TRBV5-3 | few | ARSLSSGISGNTIY
TRBJ2-5 | 9 | TRBV14 | . | ASGRGGSQY
TRBJ1-6 | 12 | TRBV6-1 | . | ASRKLSVDSPLH
TRBJ1-4 | 14 | TRBV6-1 | . | ASSESKRATNEKLF
TRBJ2-3 | 13 | TRBV5-1 | . | ASSLSGGGTDTQY
TRBJ1-1 | 9 | TRBV5-1 | . | ASSLTGEAF
TRBJ2-4 | 15 | TRBV28 | . | ASSLTSGEIAKNIQY
TRBJ1-1 | 9 | TRBV6-6 | . | ASSSHTEAF
TRBJ1-1 | 15 | TRBV27 | . | ASSFIRRTPRDTEAF
TRBJ2-6 | 17 | TRBV14 | . | ASSQGLPVRSSGANVLT
TRBJ2-1 | 11 | TRBV9 | . | ASSPELFGEQF
TRBJ2-7 | 13 | TRBV19 | . | ASSPFAGDSGEQY
TRBJ2-7 | 14 | TRBV5-6 | . | ASSLLGTEDSYEQY
TRBJ2-1 | 9 | TRBV20-1 | . | SASLQNEQF
TRBJ1-2 | 9 | TRBV20-1 | . | SANRGSGYT
TRBJ2-7 | 12 | TRBV7-9 | once | ATGRTGGPYEQY
TRBJ2-7 | 17 | TRBV14 | . | ASSRGQVAGSTTPPEQY
TRBJ2-1 | 17 | TRBV9 | . | ASSLGTSGRRKGHNEQF
TRBJ2-2 | 11 | TRBV4-1 | . | ASSRQITGELF
TRBJ2-7 | 13 | TRBV9 | few | ASSVETGTIAEQY
TRBJ1-3 | 15 | TRBV6-1 | few | ASSALAGELAGNTIY
TRBJ1-5 | 12 | TRBV9 | few | ASSVDRGDQPQH
TRBJ2-6 | 13 | TRBV27 | . | ASSLGGVGANVLT
TRBJ1-3 | 13 | TRBV25-1 | . | ASSAGESSGNTIY
TRBJ1-1 | 13 | TRBV19 | few | ASRGQKKGDTEAF
TRBJ1-2 | 11 | TRBV28 | . | ASSTGGWYGYT
TRBJ2-1 | 16 | TRBV28 | . | ASSLWRETERSGNEQF
TRBJ2-7 | 11 | TRBV28 | . | ASSLVASYEQY
TRBJ1-4 | 13 | TRBV6-1 | . | ASSESGGRYEKLF
TRBJ2-7 | 13 | TRBV5-1 | once | ASSLAQGKTYEQY
TRBJ2-1 | 11 | TRBV5-1 | . | ASSVDRENEQF
TRBJ2-3 | 13 | TRBV30 | . | AWSVGGRGTDTQY
TRBJ1-1 | 12 | TRBV25-1 | . | ASSVQGVGTEAF
TRBJ1-1 | 12 | TRBV7-9 | . | ASSLGELGTEAF
TRBJ1-2 | 12 | TRBV27 | few | ASSLTGSNYGYT
TRBJ2-7 | 13 | TRBV25-1 | . | ASSIRTGFPYEQY
TRBJ2-6 | 16 | TRBV23-1 | . | ASSRTGTGDSGANVLT
TRBJ2-1 | 12 | TRBV5-6 | . | ASSLGYGGNEQF
TRBJ2-2 | 13 | TRBV6-5 | . | ASSPGDRPTGELF
TRBJ1-2 | 12 | TRBV6-5 | few | ASSYSRGAGGYT
TRBJ1-4 | 10 | TRBV29-1 | . | SVSLDSEKLF
TRBJ2-5 | 16 | TRBV11-3 | . | ASSLEGGGRPGQETQY
TRBJ1-5 | 16 | TRBV7-8 | . | ASSLRDSPLYSNQPQH
TRBJ2-2 | 12 | TRBV5-1 | . | ASSYLQGTGELF
TRBJ2-3 | 12 | TRBV7-9 | . | ASSFVAGADTQY
TRBJ1-2 | 11 | TRBV28 | . | ASTLSFNGGYT
TRBJ2-3 | 11 | TRBV25-1 | . | ASRRTGTDTQY
TRBJ1-1 | 13 | TRBV19 | . | ASSVRQGGDTEAF
TRBJ1-1 | 15 | TRBV5-5 | once | ASSLEQGGAWNTEAF
TRBJ2-7 | 12 | TRBV7-8 | . | ASSLDGGIGEQY
TRBJ2-1 | 9 | TRBV30 | . | AWETANEQF
TRBJ1-1 | 12 | TRBV6-5 | . | ASSSDRGLSEAF
TRBJ2-3 | 14 | TRBV7-3 | . | ASSPRTSGSTDTQY
TRBJ1-2 | 12 | TRBV13 | . | ASSLVRTDYGYT
TRBJ2-2 | 12 | TRBV6-5 | . | ASMYSGLGGELF
TRBJ2-2 | 11 | TRBV30 | . | AWSVTTVGELF
TRBJ2-3 | 12 | TRBV6-5 | . | ASSKRDSTDTQY